This T cell receptor (delta chain) is from a study of Vδ1+ human thymocytes. The study's findings and limits: Highly polyclonal TRG and TRD repertoires with Gaussian CDR3 length distributions appeared in thymus.

This clone was seen a few times. Its specificity is not known. The sample holds other DNA sequences that translate to the same CDR3. Germline lookup yields CDR1 TSWWSYY and CDR2 QGS. The CDR3 covers 20 residues. Trimming left V 1 base short and J 1 base short, with 25 bases between. RNA was extracted from the cells and then reverse transcribed. Pooled V-gene forward primers with one constant-region reverse primer generated the CDR3 amplicons by multiplex PCR. TCRdb re-called the multiplex PCR reads through CATT. The sample shows about 25,000 delta-chain clones, around 7.7% of them seen only once. The TCR sequence derives from a girl under three years old who had congenital heart surgery. The chain employs TRDV1 and TRDJ1; weak D call: TRDD3 (6 bases). The sample taken for sequencing was Vdelta1+ gamma-delta thymocytes from the thymus. The subset is: FACS-sorted CD3+ TCRalphabeta- TCRVdelta1+ TCRVdelta2- thymocytes. The CDR3 region has the DNA TGTGCTCTTGGGGAACGACTTTACATTGTACTGGGAGCCGGCACCGATAAACTCATCTTT. It specifies CALGERLYIVLGAGTDKLIF.